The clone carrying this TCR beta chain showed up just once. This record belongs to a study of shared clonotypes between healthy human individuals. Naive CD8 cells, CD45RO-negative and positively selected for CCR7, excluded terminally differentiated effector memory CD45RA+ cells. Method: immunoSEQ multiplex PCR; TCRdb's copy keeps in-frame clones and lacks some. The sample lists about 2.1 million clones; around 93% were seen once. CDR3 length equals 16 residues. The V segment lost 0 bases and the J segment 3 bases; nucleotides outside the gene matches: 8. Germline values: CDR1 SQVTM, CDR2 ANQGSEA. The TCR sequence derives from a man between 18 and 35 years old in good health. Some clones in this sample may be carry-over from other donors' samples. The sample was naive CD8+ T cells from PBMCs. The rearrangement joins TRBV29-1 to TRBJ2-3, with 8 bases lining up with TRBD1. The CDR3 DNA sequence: TGCAGCGTTGAAGACGAGGTCAGGGGGCGGACAGATACGCAGTATTTT. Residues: CSVEDEVRGRTDTQYF.